This entry lists 17 T cell receptor beta chains sequenced from one sample in a study of T-cell reconstitution after alpha-beta-depleted transplantation in children. During its preparation, the TCRbeta library received unique molecular identifiers. Using its own MiXCR run on the PCR reads, TCRdb lists one record per CDR3 protein. The sample lists 440,000 or so distinct CDR3 sequences; 43% were seen once. The sample consisted of PBMCs, taken before TCRalphabeta/CD19-depleted stem cell transplant. The receptors were sampled from a girl aged 2 to 10 with aplastic anemia, due to receive a stem cell transplant.

This clonotype was seen at least ten times. The V and J genes are TRBV5-1 and TRBJ2-6; maybe TRBD2 (5 bases). With 0 bases removed from V and 3 bases from J, the gap between germline ends came to 10 bases. Germline CDR1 and CDR2: SGHRS and YFSETQ. The CDR3 sequence is 16 residues long. The CDR3 region has the DNA TGCGCCAGCAGCTTGGTGATCCGGGATGGGGCCAACGTCCTGACTTTC. The encoded protein is CASSLVIRDGANVLTF.

The chain is built from TRBV5-1 and TRBJ1-4; D remains unclear. Deletions cut 2 bases from V and 8 bases from J, with 16 bases between. This CDR3 comprises 15 residues. Germline V gene lookup returns CDR1 SGHRS and CDR2 YFSETQ. The CDR3 coding sequence is TGCGCCAGCAGCTTCGCCGGCAATCTCGGGGAAAAACTGTTTTTT. It is translated as CASSFAGNLGEKLFF.

The V gene is TRBV28, the J gene TRBJ1-1, with TRBD1 matching 8 bases. V trimming: 5 bases; J trimming: 3 bases; junction bases outside the gene matches: 14. The V gene's germline CDR1 is MDHEN and CDR2 SYDVKM. CDR3 length: 17 amino acids. This CDR3 is CASSPRTGKEKDTEAFF. DNA for the CDR3: TGTGCCAGCAGTCCCCGGACAGGGAAGGAGAAGGACACTGAAGCTTTCTTT.

This clonotype was observed once. The chain recombines TRBV5-6 with TRBJ2-4; 7 bases match TRBD1. This CDR3 spans 16 amino acids. The germline V gene has CDR1 SGHDT and CDR2 YYEEEE. Losses at the gene ends were 2 bases for V and 1 base for J; bases not matched to a gene: 6. CDR3 bases: TGTGCCAGCAGCTTAGGGGGCTTAGGGGCCAAAAACATTCAGTACTTC. Residues: CASSLGGLGAKNIQYF.

There are many counts of this clonotype. The genes are TRBV12-3 or TRBV12-4 and TRBJ2-1, with D possibly being TRBD2 (6 bases). The CDR3 loop spans 14 amino acids. V was clipped by 2 bases and J by 6 bases, with 11 bases between them. CDR3 in DNA: TGTGCCAGCAGTTTAACCCGGGAGAGCAATGAGCAGTTCTTC. Translated: CASSLTRESNEQFF.

CDR3 protein: CASSYNRENNEQFF. The DNA of the CDR3 is TGTGCCAGCAGTTACAACCGGGAAAACAATGAGCAGTTCTTC. This rearrangement joins TRBV6-5 to TRBJ2-1; tentatively, D is TRBD2 (5 bases). CDR1 MNHEY and CDR2 SVGAGI come from the germline V gene. This CDR3 contains 14 residues. V was cut by 2 bases and J by 5 bases, with 10 bases left in between.

The sample holds many counts of this clonotype. The V and J genes are TRBV20-1 and TRBJ2-5; possible D gene TRBD2, 6 bases. Trimming removed 8 bases at V and 0 bases at J, with 13 bases between. CDR1 and CDR2 (germline): DFQATT, SNEGSKA (reference sequence). This CDR3 contains 13 residues. The CDR3 DNA is TGCAGTCGGCGGGATTCGTACCAAGAGACCCAGTACTTC. Translated, it gives CSRRDSYQETQYF.

V usage is TRBV5-6 and J usage is TRBJ2-5, with 9 positions matching TRBD2. This CDR3 has 13 residues. CDR1 is SGHDT and CDR2 is YYEEEE in the germline V gene. V was pared by 5 bases and J by 4 bases, with 3 bases of the junction left unmatched. The CDR3 coding sequence is TGTGCCAGCAGTCTAGCGGGATCAGAGACCCAGTACTTC. It is translated as CASSLAGSETQYF.

This clonotype was detected many times. The chain couples TRBV5-1 to TRBJ2-7; TRBD1 aligns across 9 bases. After removal of 8 bases from V and 5 bases from J, the junction contained 8 bases not matched to a gene. CDR1 is SGHRS and CDR2 is YFSETQ in the germline V gene. CDR3 length: 13 amino acids. This CDR3 is CARDRDRDHEQYF. The CDR3 DNA reads TGCGCCAGGGACCGGGACAGGGACCACGAGCAGTACTTC.

The chain uses TRBV5-1 and TRBJ2-6, with D possibly called TRBD1 or TRBD2 (5 bases each). Germline CDR1 and CDR2: SGHRS and YFSETQ. Trimming took off 4 bases at V and 4 bases at J, with 21 bases between the two ends. This CDR3 comprises 18 residues. Written as DNA, the CDR3 is TGCGCCAGCAGCGGCTTAGAGGGGAGCTTAAGGGGGGCCAACGTCCTGACTTTC. Translated: CASSGLEGSLRGANVLTF. Filled out from reference TRBV5-1 and TRBJ2-6, the complete variable domain reads KAGVTQTPRYLIKTRGQQVTLSCSPISGHRSVSWYQQTPGQGLQFLFEYFSETQRNKGNFPGRFSGRQFSNSRSEMNVSTLELGDSALYLCASSGLEGSLRGANVLTFGAGSRLTVL.

A word on this clonotype: A read error may be the cause here, since a much bigger clone is one base away. The rearrangement links TRBV5-6 to TRBJ2-6; 8 bases align to TRBD2. The germline V gene has CDR1 SGHDT and CDR2 YYEEEE. The CDR3 runs 15 residues. CDR3 residues: CAISLRGAGANVLTF. CDR3 DNA: TGTGCCATCAGCTTGCGGGGGGCTGGGGCCAACGTCCTGACTTTC.

This clonotype was seen ten or more times. The chain recombines TRBV7-3 with TRBJ2-6; the match to TRBD1 covers 9 bases. The germline gives CDR1 SGHTA, CDR2 FQGTGA. Unmatched junction bases numbered 2, after V lost 1 base and J lost 4 bases. This CDR3 has 16 amino acids. As DNA, the CDR3 is TGTGCCAGCAGCTTAAACAGGGGGCGCGGGGCCAACGTCCTGACTTTC. It translates to CASSLNRGRGANVLTF.

The CDR3 DNA is TGTGCCAGCAGCCATGGGGGTAATTCACCCCTCCACTTT. Protein product: CASSHGGNSPLHF. This sequence joins TRBV5-6 and TRBJ1-6; the D gene is possibly TRBD1 (5 bases). The V and J ends lost 4 bases and 6 bases respectively, with 8 bases between them. Germline CDR1 SGHDT, CDR2 YYEEEE. The CDR3 extends over 13 amino acids.

This clonotype occurred a few times. The V gene is TRBV5-6, the J gene TRBJ2-3; 8 nucleotides align to TRBD1. J was trimmed by 3 bases and V by 3 bases; bases with no gene match: 6. In germline, CDR1 is SGHDT, CDR2 YYEEEE. The length of the CDR3 is 15 residues. CDR3 DNA: TGTGCCAGCAGCTCCCGGACAGGGATTACAGATACGCAGTATTTT. Encoded protein: CASSSRTGITDTQYF.

The chain joins TRBV7-9 to TRBJ1-2; 9 bases match TRBD1. Germline V gene data show CDR1 as SEHNR and CDR2 as FQNEAQ (reference sequence). CDR3 length equals 15 residues. V trimming: 4 bases; J trimming: 12 bases; junction bases outside the gene matches: 15. CDR3 DNA sequence: TGTGCCAGCAGCTCCGGACAGGGGATGTTAACGGGCGACACCTTC. It specifies CASSSGQGMLTGDTF.

There are many counts of this clonotype. The rearrangement joins TRBV12-3 or TRBV12-4 to TRBJ1-2; maybe TRBD1 (5 bases). The CDR3 is 15 residues long. V gave up 5 bases and J gave up 7 bases, with 20 bases separating them. The CDR3 loop reads CASSTPRGRASGYTF. In nucleotides, the CDR3 is TGTGCCAGCAGTACCCCCCGGGGCCGAGCTAGTGGCTACACCTTC.

This clonotype was seen repeatedly, ten times or more. The chain has TRBV12-3 or TRBV12-4 and TRBJ2-1; perhaps TRBD2 as D (5 bases). CDR3 length equals 16 residues. V lost 0 bases, J lost 6 bases, and 15 bases lay in between. The CDR3 spells CASSLAVAGSGNEQFF. The CDR3 bases are TGTGCCAGCAGTTTAGCGGTAGCTGGGAGTGGCAATGAGCAGTTCTTC.